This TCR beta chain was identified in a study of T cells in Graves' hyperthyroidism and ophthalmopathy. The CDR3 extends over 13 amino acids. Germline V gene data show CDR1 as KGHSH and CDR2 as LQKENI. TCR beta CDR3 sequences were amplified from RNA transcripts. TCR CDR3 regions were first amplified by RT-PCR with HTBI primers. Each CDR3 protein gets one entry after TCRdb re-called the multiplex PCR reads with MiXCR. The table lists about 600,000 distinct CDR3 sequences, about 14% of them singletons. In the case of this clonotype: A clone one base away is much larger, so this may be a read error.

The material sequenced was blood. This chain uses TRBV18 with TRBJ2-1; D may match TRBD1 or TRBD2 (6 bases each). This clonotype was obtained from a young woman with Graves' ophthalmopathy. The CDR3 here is CASSPQRGDERFF. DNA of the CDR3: TGTGCCAGCTCACCCCAAAGGGGGGATGAGCGGTTCTTC.